Presented here are 23 T cell receptor beta chains from one specimen sequenced in a study of T cell repertoires in cytomegalovirus infection. Their target antigens are unknown. TCRdb reprocessed the reads with MiXCR, giving one entry per CDR3 protein. This table holds hundreds of thousands of distinct CDR3 sequences, about 30% found once. The material sequenced was cultured CD8+ T cells from PBMCs, taken from culture after CMV antigen stimulation. All receptors derive from a human donor in good health (CMV status not recorded). Some clones in this sample may be carry-over from other donors' samples.

This clonotype was seen only a few times. CDR3 nucleotides: TGTGCCAGCAGCACGGGACTAGCGGGGGCTTACAATGAGCAGTTCTTC. The encoded protein is CASSTGLAGAYNEQFF. V is TRBV5-4 and J is TRBJ2-1; 14 bases match TRBD2. Germline V gene data show CDR1 as SGHNT and CDR2 as YYREEE (reference sequence). The CDR3 consists of 16 residues. Germline trimming cut 4 bases from V and 4 bases from J; bases unmatched to any gene: 4. The full variable domain, with the rest looked up from reference TRBV5-4 and TRBJ2-1, is ETGVTQSPTHLIKTRGQQVTLRCSSQSGHNTVSWYQQALGQGPQFIFQYYREEENGRGNFPPRFSGLQFPNYSSELNVNALELDDSALYLCASSTGLAGAYNEQFFGPGTRLTVL.

V usage is TRBV6-6 and J usage is TRBJ1-5, with 7 bases matching TRBD1. V shed 9 bases and J 5 bases; nucleotides not matched to a gene: 19. The V gene's germline CDR1 is MNHNY and CDR2 SVGAGI (reference sequence). The CDR3 is 17 amino acids. CDR3 sequence: CASPTRGAGGGDQPQHF. The CDR3 bases are TGTGCCAGTCCGACGAGGGGGGCAGGGGGTGGGGATCAGCCCCAGCATTTT.

The chain links TRBV24-1 to TRBJ1-2; 9 bases are shared with TRBD1. The trim removed 7 bases at V and 4 bases at J, leaving 12 bases unmatched. Germline CDR1 and CDR2: KGHDR and SFDVKD. The CDR3 has 16 amino acids. The CDR3 region has the DNA TGTGCCACCAGCTCATCCGGGGACAGGGCGGGCTATGGCTACACCTTC. Amino acid sequence: CATSSSGDRAGYGYTF.

This clonotype was observed a few times. CDR3 region: CASSEGPIKGYGYTF. The CDR3 coding sequence is TGTGCCAGCAGTGAAGGTCCCATAAAGGGATATGGCTACACCTTC. The V and J genes are TRBV2 and TRBJ1-2; no clear D gene. This CDR3 spans 15 amino acids. Between the trimmed V and J ends, which lost 1 base and 5 bases, there was a span of 14 bases. Germline V CDR1 and CDR2: SNHLY, FYNNEI.

The chain combines TRBV6-8 with TRBJ2-1; tentatively, D is TRBD2 (6 bases). The CDR3 consists of 15 residues. V gave up 4 bases and J gave up 8 bases, with 18 bases separating them. Germline V gene sequence: CDR1 MNHGY, CDR2 SAAAGT. The CDR3 nucleotides are TGTGCCAGCAGTTCGCGGGATTCAGTTTCGGATGAGCAGTTCTTC. The encoded protein is CASSSRDSVSDEQFF.

On this clonotype itself: The junction departs from germline at one end; a sequencing error may be responsible. The V gene is TRBV7-9, the J gene TRBJ2-1; 13 bases are shared with TRBD2. The CDR3 is made up of 17 amino acids. In germline, CDR1 is SEHNR, CDR2 FQNEAQ (reference sequence). CDR3 coding DNA: TGTGTCAGCAGCCCCCGGACTAGCGGGGGACTATACAATGAGCAGTTCTTC. It translates to CVSSPRTSGGLYNEQFF.

This chain's CDR3 is CASRDPDRGGTEAFF. The CDR3 bases are TGTGCCAGCAGGGACCCGGACAGGGGCGGCACTGAAGCTTTCTTT. V and J are TRBV2 and TRBJ1-1; TRBD1 aligns across 9 bases. The CDR3 is 15 residues long. J was trimmed by 4 bases and V by 6 bases; bases with no gene match: 9. Germline-derived CDR1 and CDR2 are SNHLY and FYNNEI.

In DNA, the CDR3 is TGTGCCAGCAGTTTTCGGGGGGTCTCCTACGAGCAGTACTTC. Translated, it gives CASSFRGVSYEQYF. The chain has TRBV27 and TRBJ2-7, with 7 bases that match TRBD2. CDR1 and CDR2 (germline): MNHEY, SMNVEV (reference sequence). V dropped 3 bases and J dropped 0; count of bases not matched to a gene: 2. This CDR3 is built from 14 residues.

The chain couples TRBV6-2 or TRBV6-3 to TRBJ1-5; no definite D call. Germline V CDR1 and CDR2: MNHEY, SVGEGT. There are 14 residues in the CDR3. The V and J ends lost 8 bases and 2 bases respectively, with 13 bases between them. For the CDR3, the DNA is TGTGCCAGCTCCCAGGTGAGGGGCAATCAGCCCCAGCATTTT. It encodes CASSQVRGNQPQHF.

This sequence joins TRBV9 and TRBJ1-2, with D unresolved. The CDR3 runs to 15 residues. Germline values: CDR1 SGDLS, CDR2 YYNGEE. V lost 4 bases to trimming and J lost 4 bases, with 17 bases between them. This CDR3 is CASSSDRSLGYGYTF. For the CDR3, the DNA is TGTGCCAGCAGCTCAGATCGGAGTTTGGGCTATGGCTACACCTTC.

The V and J genes are TRBV25-1 and TRBJ2-3; 9 nucleotides match TRBD2. There are 16 residues in the CDR3. Per the germline V gene, CDR1 is MGHDK and CDR2 is SYGVNS. Germline trimming cut 4 bases from V and 3 bases from J; bases unmatched to any gene: 8. The CDR3: CASSGGWRGGTDTQYF. CDR3 coding DNA: TGTGCCAGCAGTGGGGGGTGGCGGGGGGGGACAGATACGCAGTATTTT.

At least ten counts were recorded for this clonotype. The rearrangement uses TRBV7-2 and TRBJ1-3; 7 bases are shared with TRBD1. The V and J ends lost 3 bases and 4 bases, in that order; junction bases with no gene match: 6. This CDR3 is built from 15 residues. Per the germline V gene, CDR1 is SGHTA and CDR2 is FQGNSA. The CDR3 nucleotides read TGTGCCAGCAGCTTTCTACAGGGGCAAGGAAACACCATATATTTT. Residues: CASSFLQGQGNTIYF.

The chain combines TRBV7-6 with TRBJ2-7, with 8 nucleotides matching TRBD1. V trimming: 1 base; J trimming: 3 bases; junction bases outside the gene matches: 5. This CDR3 spans 15 amino acids. Germline lookup yields CDR1 SGHVS and CDR2 FNYEAQ. The CDR3 sequence is CASSLGDRGHYEQYV. The DNA of the CDR3 is TGTGCCAGCAGCTTAGGAGACAGGGGACACTACGAGCAGTACGTC.

The DNA of the CDR3 is TGTGCCACCAGATACGACAGCTATGGCTACACCTTC. This gives the protein CATRYDSYGYTF. J is TRBJ1-2 and V is TRBV24-1, with a weak D call TRBD1 (5 bases). The CDR3 spans 12 residues. Trimming cost V 7 bases and J 4 bases, with 9 bases left between them. The V gene's germline CDR1 is KGHDR and CDR2 SFDVKD.

J is TRBJ2-3 and V is TRBV7-8; 7 positions match TRBD2. The V segment lost 6 bases and the J segment 4 bases; nucleotides outside the gene matches: 10. Germline V gives CDR1 SGHVS, CDR2 FQNEAQ. The CDR3 runs to 15 residues. This chain's CDR3 is CASRLHQRGPDTQYF. The CDR3 DNA reads as TGTGCCAGCAGACTCCACCAGCGGGGACCAGATACGCAGTATTTT. Filled out from reference TRBV7-8 and TRBJ2-3, the complete variable domain reads GAGVSQSPRYKVAKRGQDVALRCDPISGHVSLFWYQQALGQGPEFLTYFQNEAQLDKSGLPSDRFFAERPEGSVSTLKIQRTQQEDSAVYLCASRLHQRGPDTQYFGPGTRLTVL.

The chain employs TRBV5-6 and TRBJ2-7, with D maybe TRBD1 (6 bases). The CDR3 has 13 residues. Germline CDR1 reads SGHDT; CDR2 reads YYEEEE. Deletions cut 6 bases from V and 6 bases from J, with 16 bases between. The CDR3 region is CASISTGSGEQYV. As DNA, the CDR3 is TGTGCCAGCATTTCGACAGGCTCTGGCGAGCAGTACGTC.

This clonotype was observed a handful of times. V and J are TRBV25-1 and TRBJ1-1, with 7 positions matching TRBD1. This CDR3 has 15 residues. The ends lost 1 base at V and 0 bases at J; junction bases unmatched: 2. Looked up from germline, CDR1 is MGHDK and CDR2 is SYGVNS. This chain's CDR3 is CASSEWGQLNTEAFF. The CDR3 nucleotides read TGTGCCAGCAGTGAATGGGGACAGCTGAACACTGAAGCTTTCTTT.

This clonotype was counted between two and nine times. The chain couples TRBV7-2 to TRBJ2-7; no reliable D call. Germline V gene data show CDR1 as SGHTA and CDR2 as FQGNSA. The ends were cut back, 3 bases at V and 2 bases at J, with 11 bases in the middle. The CDR3 totals 14 residues. DNA of the CDR3: TGTGCCAGCAGCTTGAATGGTCCGACCTACGAGCAGTACTTC. It yields the protein CASSLNGPTYEQYF.

V usage is TRBV5-5 and J usage is TRBJ2-7; no definite D call. The CDR3 totals 15 residues. From germline, CDR1 is SGHKS and CDR2 YYEKEE (reference sequence). V lost 0 bases to trimming and J lost 2 bases, with 12 bases between them. The CDR3 sequence: CASSLAGPTTYEQYF. DNA for the CDR3: TGTGCCAGCAGCTTGGCCGGTCCGACAACCTACGAGCAGTACTTC.

The rearrangement joins TRBV4-3 to TRBJ2-1, with 12 bases lining up with TRBD2. The CDR3 is made up of 20 amino acids. Germline-derived CDR1 and CDR2 are LGHNA and YSLEER. V lost 0 bases and J lost 7; bases outside the gene matches: 16. CDR3 DNA: TGCGCCAGCAGCCAAGATACGTTGGGGTCGACTAGCGGGGGTGGTAATGAGCAGTTCTTC. Amino acids: CASSQDTLGSTSGGGNEQFF.

This chain connects TRBV5-1 to TRBJ1-1; D not certain. Germline lookup yields CDR1 SGHRS and CDR2 YFSETQ. V lost 0 bases to trimming and J lost 7 bases, with 7 bases between them. This CDR3 contains 12 residues. CDR3 sequence (DNA): TGCGCCAGCAGCTTGGACAGACGTGAAGCTTTCTTT. Amino acid sequence: CASSLDRREAFF. The full variable domain, in which reference TRBV5-1 and TRBJ1-1 provide the parts outside the CDR3, is KAGVTQTPRYLIKTRGQQVTLSCSPISGHRSVSWYQQTPGQGLQFLFEYFSETQRNKGNFPGRFSGRQFSNSRSEMNVSTLELGDSALYLCASSLDRREAFFGQGTRLTVV.

The table lists this clonotype with a count of one. The junction and the germline gene differ at one end; a read error may be behind it. The gene calls are TRBV27 and TRBJ2-3; TRBD2 agrees at 8 bases. CDR3 length: 15 residues. In germline, CDR1 is MNHEY, CDR2 SMNVEV (reference sequence). This CDR3 is CANSKSGGRRDTQYF. In DNA, the CDR3 is TGTGCCAACAGTAAAAGCGGGGGTCGGAGAGATACGCAGTATTTT.

CDR3 sequence: CASSLRPHLNTEAFF. CDR3 DNA: TGTGCCAGCAGTTTACGCCCCCACCTGAACACTGAAGCTTTCTTT. The chain is built from TRBV27 and TRBJ1-1; D call uncertain. CDR3 length: 15 amino acids. Germline CDR1 reads MNHEY; CDR2 reads SMNVEV (reference sequence). V gave up 2 bases and J gave up 0 bases, with 10 bases separating them.